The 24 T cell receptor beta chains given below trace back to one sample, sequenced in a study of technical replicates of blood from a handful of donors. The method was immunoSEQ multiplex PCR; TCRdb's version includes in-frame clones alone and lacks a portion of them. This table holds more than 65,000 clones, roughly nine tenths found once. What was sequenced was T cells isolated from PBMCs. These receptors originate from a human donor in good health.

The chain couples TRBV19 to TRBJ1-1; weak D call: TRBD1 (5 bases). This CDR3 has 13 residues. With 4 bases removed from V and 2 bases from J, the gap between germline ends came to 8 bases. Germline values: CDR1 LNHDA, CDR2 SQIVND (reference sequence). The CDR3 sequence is CASSTTVNTEAFF. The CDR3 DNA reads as TGTGCCAGTAGTACGACAGTTAACACTGAAGCTTTCTTT.

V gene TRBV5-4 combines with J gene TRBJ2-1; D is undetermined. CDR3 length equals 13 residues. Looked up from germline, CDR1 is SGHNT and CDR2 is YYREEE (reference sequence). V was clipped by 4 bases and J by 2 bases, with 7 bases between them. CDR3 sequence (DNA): TGTGCCAGCAGCCAGGCCACCTACAATGAGCAGTTCTTC. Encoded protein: CASSQATYNEQFF.

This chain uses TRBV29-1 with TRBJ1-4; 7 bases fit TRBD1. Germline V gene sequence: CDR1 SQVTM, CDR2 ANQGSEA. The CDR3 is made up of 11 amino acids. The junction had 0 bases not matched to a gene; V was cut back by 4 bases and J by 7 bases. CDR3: CSVGQGEKLFF. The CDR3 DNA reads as TGCAGCGTTGGACAGGGTGAAAAACTGTTTTTT.

The CDR3 DNA is TGTGCCAGCAGTTGGGCTAGCGGGTTTTACAATGAGCAGTTCTTC. As protein: CASSWASGFYNEQFF. The chain joins TRBV27 to TRBJ2-1; 8 bases are a match to TRBD2. The CDR3 has 15 amino acids. Per the germline V gene, CDR1 is MNHEY and CDR2 is SMNVEV (reference sequence). J gave up 4 bases and V 4 bases, and 6 bases lay outside the gene matches.

The CDR3 loop is CASSGPALYGYTF. CDR3 DNA sequence: TGTGCCAGCAGTGGGCCAGCTCTCTATGGCTACACCTTC. The V gene is TRBV6-5, the J gene TRBJ1-2; D is uncertain. The CDR3 is 13 amino acids. CDR1 and CDR2 (germline): MNHEY, SVGAGI. Trimming left V 5 bases short and J 4 bases short, with 11 bases between.

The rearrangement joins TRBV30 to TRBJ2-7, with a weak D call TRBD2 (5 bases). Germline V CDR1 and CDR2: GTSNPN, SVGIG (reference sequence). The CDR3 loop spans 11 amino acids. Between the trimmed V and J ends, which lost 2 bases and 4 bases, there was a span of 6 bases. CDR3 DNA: TGTGCCTGGAGTCGAGGGTACGAGCAGTACTTC. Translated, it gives CAWSRGYEQYF.

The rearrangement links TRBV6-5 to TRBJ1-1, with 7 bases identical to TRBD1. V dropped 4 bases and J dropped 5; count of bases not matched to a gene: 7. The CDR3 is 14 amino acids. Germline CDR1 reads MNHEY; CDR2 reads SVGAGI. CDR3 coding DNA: TGTGCCAGCAGTTGGGGCAGGGGGAGTACTGAAGCTTTCTTT. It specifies CASSWGRGSTEAFF.

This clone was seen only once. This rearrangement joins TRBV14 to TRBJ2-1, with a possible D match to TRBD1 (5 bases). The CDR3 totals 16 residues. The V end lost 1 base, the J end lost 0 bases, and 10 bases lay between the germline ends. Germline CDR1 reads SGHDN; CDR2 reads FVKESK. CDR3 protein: CASSQGWGRSYNEQFF. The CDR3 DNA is TGTGCCAGCAGCCAAGGTTGGGGCCGCTCCTACAATGAGCAGTTCTTC.

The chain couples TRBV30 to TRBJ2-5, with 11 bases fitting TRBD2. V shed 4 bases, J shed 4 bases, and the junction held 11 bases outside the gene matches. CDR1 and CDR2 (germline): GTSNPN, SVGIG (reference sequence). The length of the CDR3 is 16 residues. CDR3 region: CAWTLAGGRGRETQYF. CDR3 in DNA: TGTGCCTGGACTCTAGCGGGAGGTAGGGGTCGAGAGACCCAGTACTTC.

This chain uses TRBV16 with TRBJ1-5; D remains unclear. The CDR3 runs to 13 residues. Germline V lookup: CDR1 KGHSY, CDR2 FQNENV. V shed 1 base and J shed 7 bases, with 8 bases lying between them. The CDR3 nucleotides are TGTGCCAGCAGCCAATTAGCGATCCAGCCCCAGCATTTT. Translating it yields CASSQLAIQPQHF.

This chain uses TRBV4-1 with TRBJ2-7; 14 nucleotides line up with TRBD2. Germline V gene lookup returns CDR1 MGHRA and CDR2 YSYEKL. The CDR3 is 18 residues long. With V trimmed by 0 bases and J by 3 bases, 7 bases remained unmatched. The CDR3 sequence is CASSQETSGRAVFYEQYF. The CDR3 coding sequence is TGCGCCAGCAGCCAAGAGACTAGCGGGAGGGCCGTCTTCTACGAGCAGTACTTC.

CDR3 in DNA: TGTGCCAGCAGCTTTACAGCAAGGAAGCAGTACTTC. Protein: CASSFTARKQYF. V gene TRBV13 combines with J gene TRBJ2-7; D not resolved. V was cut by 3 bases and J by 8 bases, with 11 bases left in between. The CDR3 extends over 12 amino acids. CDR1 and CDR2 (germline): PRHDT, FYEKMQ (reference sequence).

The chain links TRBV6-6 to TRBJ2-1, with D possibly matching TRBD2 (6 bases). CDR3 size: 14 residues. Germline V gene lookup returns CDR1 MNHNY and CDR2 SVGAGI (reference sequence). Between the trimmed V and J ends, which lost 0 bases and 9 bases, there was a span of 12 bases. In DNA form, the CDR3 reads TGTGCCAGCAGTTACTCGGGTCCGGGAGCTGAGCAGTTCTTC. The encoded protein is CASSYSGPGAEQFF.

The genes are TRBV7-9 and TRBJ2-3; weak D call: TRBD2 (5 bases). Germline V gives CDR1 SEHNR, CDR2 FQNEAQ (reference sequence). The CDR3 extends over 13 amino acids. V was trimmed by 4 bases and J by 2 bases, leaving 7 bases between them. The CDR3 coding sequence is TGTGCCAGCAGCTCCGGGGACACAGATACGCAGTATTTT. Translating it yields CASSSGDTDTQYF.

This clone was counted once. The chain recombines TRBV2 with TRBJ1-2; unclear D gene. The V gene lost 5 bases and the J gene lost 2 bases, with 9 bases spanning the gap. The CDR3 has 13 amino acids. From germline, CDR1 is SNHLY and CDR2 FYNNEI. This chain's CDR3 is CASSLDGNYGYTF. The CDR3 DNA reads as TGTGCCAGCAGTCTCGACGGGAACTATGGCTACACCTTC.

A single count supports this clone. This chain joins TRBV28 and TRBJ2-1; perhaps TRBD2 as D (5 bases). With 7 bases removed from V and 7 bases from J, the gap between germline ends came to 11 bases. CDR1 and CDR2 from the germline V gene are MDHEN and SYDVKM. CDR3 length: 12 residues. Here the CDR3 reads CASTDGINEQFF. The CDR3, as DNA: TGTGCCAGCACGGACGGGATAAATGAGCAGTTCTTC.

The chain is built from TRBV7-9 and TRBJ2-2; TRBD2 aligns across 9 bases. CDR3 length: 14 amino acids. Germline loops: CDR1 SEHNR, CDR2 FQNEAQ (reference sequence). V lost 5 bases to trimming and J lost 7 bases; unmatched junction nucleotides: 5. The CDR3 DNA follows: TGTGCCAGCAGCCCTAGCGGGACGGGCGGGGAGCTGTTTTTT. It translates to CASSPSGTGGELFF. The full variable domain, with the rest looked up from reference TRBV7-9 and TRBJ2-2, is DTGVSQNPRHKITKRGQNVTFRCDPISEHNRLYWYRQTLGQGPEFLTYFQNEAQLEKSRLLSDRFSAERPKGSFSTLEIQRTEQGDSAMYLCASSPSGTGGELFFGEGSRLTVL.

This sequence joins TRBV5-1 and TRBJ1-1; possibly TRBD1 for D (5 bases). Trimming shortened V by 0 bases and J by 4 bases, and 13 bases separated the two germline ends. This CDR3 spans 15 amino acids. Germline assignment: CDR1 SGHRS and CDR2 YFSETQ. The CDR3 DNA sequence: TGCGCCAGCAGCTTGGGGCAAACAGGAACCACTGAAGCTTTCTTT. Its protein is CASSLGQTGTTEAFF.

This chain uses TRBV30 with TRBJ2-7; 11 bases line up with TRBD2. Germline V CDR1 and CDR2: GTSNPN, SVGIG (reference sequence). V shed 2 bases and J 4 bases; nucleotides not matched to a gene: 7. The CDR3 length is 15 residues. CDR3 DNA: TGTGCCTGGAGTTCCAGACTAGCGGGAACATACGAGCAGTACTTC. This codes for CAWSSRLAGTYEQYF.

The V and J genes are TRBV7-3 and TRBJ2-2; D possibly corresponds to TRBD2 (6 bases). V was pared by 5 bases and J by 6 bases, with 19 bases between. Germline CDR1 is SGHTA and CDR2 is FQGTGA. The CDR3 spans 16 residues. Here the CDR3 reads CASSLMGLSSSGELFF. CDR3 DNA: TGTGCCAGCAGCCTCATGGGACTCTCCTCCTCCGGGGAGCTGTTTTTT.

CDR3 protein: CASSLLSGRLADTQYF. The CDR3, as DNA: TGTGCCAGCAGTTTATTGTCCGGGAGGTTGGCAGATACGCAGTATTTT. V is TRBV27 and J is TRBJ2-3; 7 bases are a match to TRBD2. V was pared by 1 base and J by 4 bases, with 8 bases of the junction left unmatched. Germline assignment: CDR1 MNHEY and CDR2 SMNVEV (reference sequence). The CDR3 is 16 amino acids.

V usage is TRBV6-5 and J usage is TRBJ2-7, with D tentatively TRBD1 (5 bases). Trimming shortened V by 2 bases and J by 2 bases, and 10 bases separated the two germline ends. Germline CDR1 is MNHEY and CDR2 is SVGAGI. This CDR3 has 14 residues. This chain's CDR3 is CASSYLGPPYEQYF. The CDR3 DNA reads TGTGCCAGCAGTTACCTGGGGCCCCCCTACGAGCAGTACTTC.

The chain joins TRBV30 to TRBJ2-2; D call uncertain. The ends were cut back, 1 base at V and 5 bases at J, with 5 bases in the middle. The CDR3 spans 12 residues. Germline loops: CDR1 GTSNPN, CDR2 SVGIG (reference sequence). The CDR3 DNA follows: TGTGCCTGGAGTGCTTTAACCGGGGAGCTGTTTTTT. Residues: CAWSALTGELFF.

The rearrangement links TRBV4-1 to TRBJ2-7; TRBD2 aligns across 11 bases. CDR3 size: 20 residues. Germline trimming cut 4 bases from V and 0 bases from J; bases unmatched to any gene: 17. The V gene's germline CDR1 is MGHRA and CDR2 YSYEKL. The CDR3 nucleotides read TGCGCCAGCAGCCCCCTAGGTAGCGGGAGGGTTATTGGGAGCTCCTACGAGCAGTACTTC. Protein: CASSPLGSGRVIGSSYEQYF.